These T cell receptor beta chains were read from a single sample in a study of neurological immune-mediated disorders. TCRdb reprocessed the 5' RACE reads with MiXCR, giving one entry per CDR3 protein. The sample has 55,000 to 65,000 distinct CDR3 sequences; approximately 11% are singletons. The sample taken for sequencing was PBMCs. These receptors originate from a woman aged 55 to 70 with HTLV-1-associated myelopathy (HAM/TSP). CDR3s include the opening cysteine and the closing phenylalanine or tryptophan. The order of the fields is clone size, V gene, D gene, J gene, CDR3 length, CDR3 protein, CDR3 DNA. D genes are given only for firm matches. Clone size is given for some rows only: seen once, a few or many times, or a class if the clone is expanded.

>many|TRBV9|-|TRBJ1-2|14
CASSATQTGFGYTF
TGTGCCAGCAGCGCCACCCAAACAGGGTTTGGCTACACCTTC
>many|TRBV6-5|TRBD1|TRBJ1-1|14
CASSYGTGGTEAFF
TGTGCCAGCAGTTACGGGACAGGCGGCACTGAAGCTTTCTTT
>once|TRBV7-6|-|TRBJ2-1|15
CASSATGGAYNEQFF
TGTGCCAGCAGCGCCACAGGGGGGGCTTACAATGAGCAGTTCTTC
>many|TRBV5-5|-|TRBJ2-5|14
CASSWQPSQETQYF
TGTGCCAGCAGCTGGCAGCCCAGCCAAGAGACCCAGTACTTC
>many|TRBV5-5|TRBD2|TRBJ2-2|17
CASSFGRTSGRPGELFF
TGTGCCAGCAGCTTCGGGCGGACTAGCGGGAGGCCCGGGGAGCTGTTTTTT
>many|TRBV5-4|TRBD2|TRBJ2-7|14
CASGLAGGPYEQYF
TGTGCCAGCGGACTAGCGGGAGGGCCCTACGAGCAGTACTTC
>many|TRBV18|TRBD1|TRBJ2-1|16
CASSQRGLGSYNEQFF
TGTGCCAGCTCACAGAGGGGGCTAGGGTCCTACAATGAGCAGTTCTTC
>many|TRBV5-1|TRBD1|TRBJ2-5|15
CASSMGTGAQETQYF
TGCGCCAGCAGCATGGGGACAGGGGCCCAAGAGACCCAGTACTTC
>-|TRBV7-9|-|TRBJ2-5|13
CASSFGSGNAQYF
TGTGCCAGCAGCTTCGGCTCCGGTAACGCCCAGTACTTC
>many|TRBV12-3/TRBV12-4|-|TRBJ1-4|14
CASSLEVARGKLFF
TGTGCCAGCAGCCTCGAGGTGGCAAGGGGAAAACTGTTTTTT
>many|TRBV7-3|-|TRBJ2-7|13
CASSLIGAHEQYF
TGTGCCAGCAGCTTAATAGGGGCCCACGAGCAGTACTTC
>many|TRBV5-5|-|TRBJ1-2|14
CASSLSGGDYGYTF
TGTGCCAGCAGCTTGTCGGGGGGCGACTATGGCTACACCTTC
>many|TRBV20-1|TRBD1|TRBJ2-2|14
CSARDGRGPGELFF
TGCAGTGCTAGAGATGGCAGGGGGCCCGGGGAGCTGTTTTTT
>many|TRBV12-3/TRBV12-4|-|TRBJ2-3|13
CASRVVGEDTQYF
TGTGCCAGCAGAGTGGTGGGCGAGGATACGCAGTATTTT
>-|TRBV2|TRBD1|TRBJ2-1|14
CASSEASRGREQFF
TGTGCCAGCAGTGAAGCTTCCAGGGGGCGTGAGCAGTTCTTC
>many|TRBV20-1|TRBD1|TRBJ1-1|14
CSASGTGKWTEAFF
TGCAGTGCATCCGGGACAGGGAAGTGGACTGAAGCTTTCTTT
>many|TRBV20-1|TRBD2|TRBJ2-1|17
CSARGGLAGISYNEQFF
TGCAGTGCTAGAGGGGGACTAGCAGGGATTTCCTACAATGAGCAGTTCTTC
>-|TRBV18|-|TRBJ2-1|17
CASSVRPTVGANNEQFF
TGTGCCAGCTCAGTTCGCCCGACCGTGGGGGCCAACAATGAGCAGTTCTTC
>many|TRBV2|-|TRBJ1-2|13
CASSARPGYGYTF
TGTGCCAGCAGTGCCCGTCCCGGCTATGGCTACACCTTC
>many|TRBV5-5|TRBD1|TRBJ2-7|14
CASSSDRGSYEQYF
TGTGCCAGCAGCTCGGACAGGGGATCCTACGAGCAGTACTTC
>many|TRBV11-2|-|TRBJ2-7|17
CASSLVPPGGTYYEQYF
TGTGCCAGCAGCCTCGTCCCCCCAGGGGGGACTTACTACGAGCAGTACTTC
>many|TRBV2|TRBD1|TRBJ2-1|15
CASSVDRGQVNEQFF
TGTGCCAGCAGCGTGGACAGGGGGCAGGTCAATGAGCAGTTCTTC
>-|TRBV7-2|TRBD1|TRBJ1-6|16
CASSDRGTGGRSPLNF
TGTGCCAGCAGCGACCGTGGGACAGGGGGCAGGTCACCCCTCAATTTT
>many|TRBV11-2|TRBD2|TRBJ2-5|16
CASSLLLAGGGETQYF
TGTGCCAGCAGCTTGTTACTAGCGGGAGGAGGAGAGACCCAGTACTTC
>many|TRBV24-1|TRBD1|TRBJ2-2|17
CATSGKWGQGSPGELFF
TGTGCCACCAGTGGTAAATGGGGACAGGGAAGCCCCGGGGAGCTGTTTTTT
>many|TRBV5-1|TRBD2|TRBJ2-3|16
CASSVQGAGATDTQYF
TGCGCCAGCAGCGTACAGGGAGCGGGGGCCACAGATACGCAGTATTTT
>many|TRBV7-2|TRBD1|TRBJ2-1|15
CASSSDREAYNEQFF
TGTGCCAGCAGCTCGGACAGGGAGGCTTACAATGAGCAGTTCTTC
>many|TRBV11-2|-|TRBJ1-1|13
CASSHQADTEAFF
TGTGCCAGCAGCCACCAGGCGGACACTGAAGCTTTCTTT
>many|TRBV5-6|TRBD1|TRBJ2-7|15
CASSLPGQSSYEQYF
TGTGCCAGCAGCTTGCCGGGACAGAGCTCCTACGAGCAGTACTTC
>many|TRBV7-2|-|TRBJ2-7|15
CASSLRFTGVYEQYF
TGTGCCAGCAGCTTAAGGTTTACCGGAGTCTACGAGCAGTACTTC
>many|TRBV10-3|-|TRBJ2-1|14
CAISESEGASEQFF
TGTGCCATCAGTGAGTCGGAAGGGGCCAGTGAGCAGTTCTTC
>few|TRBV20-1|-|TRBJ2-1|13
CSAQSDRNNEQFF
TGCAGTGCTCAAAGCGATAGGAACAATGAGCAGTTCTTC
>many|TRBV7-2|TRBD2|TRBJ2-7|14
CASSPAGGAYEQYF
TGTGCCAGCAGCCCAGCGGGAGGAGCCTACGAGCAGTACTTC
>many|TRBV28|TRBD2|TRBJ2-1|14
CASLAGGSYNEQFF
TGTGCCAGCCTTGCGGGAGGGTCCTACAATGAGCAGTTCTTC
>many|TRBV28|TRBD1|TRBJ1-3|15
CASSSPGQGANTIYF
TGTGCCAGCAGTTCTCCGGGACAGGGGGCGAACACCATATATTTT
>many|TRBV6-6|TRBD1|TRBJ2-7|15
CASSYSDRGRNEQYF
TGTGCCAGCAGTTACTCGGACAGGGGGCGAAACGAGCAGTACTTC
>many|TRBV11-2|-|TRBJ1-1|14
CASSLGHTGPEAFF
TGTGCCAGCAGCTTGGGGCATACAGGGCCTGAAGCTTTCTTT
>many|TRBV3-1|-|TRBJ1-3|15
CASSQEVGPGNTIYF
TGTGCCAGCAGCCAAGAAGTGGGACCCGGAAACACCATATATTTT
>many|TRBV29-1|TRBD2|TRBJ2-3|19
CSVVGGIAGGGTSTDTQYF
TGCAGCGTTGTGGGGGGAATAGCGGGAGGAGGGACTAGCACAGATACGCAGTATTTT
>-|TRBV5-1|-|TRBJ2-7|14
CASSLAGEGNEQYF
TGCGCCAGCAGCTTGGCTGGAGAGGGCAACGAGCAGTACTTC
>many|TRBV27|TRBD1|TRBJ2-7|16
CASSLWPGTGIYEQYF
TGTGCCAGCAGTTTATGGCCCGGGACAGGGATCTACGAGCAGTACTTC
>-|TRBV12-2|-|TRBJ2-4|16
CASRSPGGLAKNIQYF
TGTGCAAGTCGCTCCCCGGGGGGTTTAGCCAAAAACATTCAGTACTTC
>many|TRBV12-3/TRBV12-4|-|TRBJ1-2|13
CASSPTTRYGYTF
TGTGCCAGCAGTCCCACTACTCGTTATGGCTACACCTTC
>many|TRBV20-1|TRBD2|TRBJ2-3|16
CSARTIAGVDTDTQYF
TGCAGTGCTAGGACTATAGCGGGAGTGGACACAGATACGCAGTATTTT